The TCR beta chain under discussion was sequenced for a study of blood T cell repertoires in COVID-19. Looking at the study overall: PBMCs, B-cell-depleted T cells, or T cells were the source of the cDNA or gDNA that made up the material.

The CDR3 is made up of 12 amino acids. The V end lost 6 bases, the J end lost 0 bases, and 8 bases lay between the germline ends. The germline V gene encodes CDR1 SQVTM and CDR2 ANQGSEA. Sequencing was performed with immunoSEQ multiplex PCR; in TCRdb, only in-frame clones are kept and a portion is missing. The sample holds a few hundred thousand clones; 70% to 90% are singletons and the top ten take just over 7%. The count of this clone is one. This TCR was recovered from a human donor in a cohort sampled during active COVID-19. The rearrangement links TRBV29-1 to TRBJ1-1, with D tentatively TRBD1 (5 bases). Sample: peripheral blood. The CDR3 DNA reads TGCAGCGTCCGGGGGGTGAACACTGAAGCTTTCTTT. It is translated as CSVRGVNTEAFF.